This paragraph covers one T cell receptor beta chain sequence. The record originates from a study of blood T cell repertoires in COVID-19. Sequenced by immunoSEQ multiplex PCR; TCRdb stores in-frame clones only, minus some. The table records some 200,000 clones, less than 85% of them present only once. The clonotype originates from a woman in her 70s with acute or convalescent COVID-19. The sequenced material came from peripheral blood.

The CDR3: CAISDGGTGAPEQYF. In DNA form, the CDR3 reads TGTGCCATCAGTGATGGTGGGACAGGAGCCCCCGAGCAGTACTTC. The J gene is TRBJ2-7, the V gene TRBV10-3; 8 bases fit TRBD1. The CDR3 spans 15 residues. CDR1 is ENHRY, CDR2 SYGVKD, per germline. Trimming took 3 bases from V and 6 from J; bases not matched to a gene: 10.